The T cell receptor beta chain described here comes from a study of T cells after yellow fever vaccination. Study results and caveats: Few clonotypes appeared in both CD4 and CD8 compartments. Reappearance after the booster was seen for most primary-vaccination clones, at 96% CD4 and 88% CD8. Weaker overall, the secondary response nonetheless peaked faster (day 5 versus 15).

The V gene's germline CDR1 is SGHNT and CDR2 YENEEA. This CDR3 spans 17 amino acids. Trimming cost V 5 bases and J 6 bases; bases outside gene matches: 10. In this sample, this clonotype turned up a few times. Its antigen is unknown. Production of TCR cDNA was by 5'RACE template switching, which also added a universal primer site and UMIs. MiXCR was run by TCRdb on the 5' RACE reads, yielding one entry per CDR3 protein. Of 150,000 to 200,000 distinct CDR3 sequences in the sample, around 9% were seen once. The receptor was isolated from a man younger than 35 who received the YFV17D yellow fever vaccine. The sequences come from CD8+ T cells sorted from PBMCs, collected 45 days after the yellow fever booster vaccination. The chain is built from TRBV11-3 and TRBJ2-2; 12 bases align to TRBD1. The CDR3 protein is CASSPQTGTGGPGELFF. CDR3 DNA: TGTGCCAGCAGCCCCCAGACCGGGACAGGGGGCCCCGGGGAGCTGTTTTTT.